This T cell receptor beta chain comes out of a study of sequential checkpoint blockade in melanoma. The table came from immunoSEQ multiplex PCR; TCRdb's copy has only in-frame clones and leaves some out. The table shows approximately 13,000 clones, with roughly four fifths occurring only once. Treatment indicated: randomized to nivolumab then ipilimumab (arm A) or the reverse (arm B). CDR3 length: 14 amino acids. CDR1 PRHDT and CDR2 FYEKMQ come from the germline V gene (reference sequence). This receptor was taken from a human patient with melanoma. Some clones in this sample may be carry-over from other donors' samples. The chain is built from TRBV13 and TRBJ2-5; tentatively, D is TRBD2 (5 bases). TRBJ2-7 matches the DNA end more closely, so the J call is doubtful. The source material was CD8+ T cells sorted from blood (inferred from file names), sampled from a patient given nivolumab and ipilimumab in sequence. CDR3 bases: TGTGCCAGCAGCTTAGTACTAGACAACTACGAGCAGTACTTC. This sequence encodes CASSLVLDNYEQYF.